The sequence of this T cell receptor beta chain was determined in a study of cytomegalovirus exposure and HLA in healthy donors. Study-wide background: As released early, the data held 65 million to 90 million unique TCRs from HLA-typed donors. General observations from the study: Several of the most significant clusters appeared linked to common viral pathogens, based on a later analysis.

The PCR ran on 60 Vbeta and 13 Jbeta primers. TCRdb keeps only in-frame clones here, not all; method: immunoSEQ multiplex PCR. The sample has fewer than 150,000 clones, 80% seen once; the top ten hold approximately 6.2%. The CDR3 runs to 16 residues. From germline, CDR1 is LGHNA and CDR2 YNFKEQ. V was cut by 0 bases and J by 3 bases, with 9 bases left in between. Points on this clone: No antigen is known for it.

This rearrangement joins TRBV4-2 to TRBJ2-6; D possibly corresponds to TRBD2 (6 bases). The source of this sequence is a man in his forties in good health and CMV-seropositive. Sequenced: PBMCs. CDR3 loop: CASSQDRGGGANVLTF. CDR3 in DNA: TGTGCCAGCAGCCAAGATAGGGGAGGTGGGGCCAACGTCCTGACTTTC.